Listed below are T cell receptor beta chains from one sample, sequenced in a study of shared T cell receptors in the human thymus. Assay: immunoSEQ multiplex PCR; the TCRdb copy retains only in-frame clones and omits some. The profile shows approximately 760,000 clones, roughly 85% of them singletons. This sample also appeared in a second study, on human thymus T cells.

Sequenced material: thymocytes. The receptors come from a girl under three years old with a congenital heart defect. CDR3s include the opening cysteine and the closing phenylalanine or tryptophan. The D gene is left open where the match is weak. The size entry is marked missing in some rows and otherwise reads once, few, many or a size class.

d_call	v_call	j_call	clone_size	cdr3_aa	cdr3_nt
TRBD1	TRBV29-1	TRBJ2-7	-	CSAVDRAHEQYF	TGCAGCGCCGTGGACAGGGCCCACGAGCAGTACTTC
TRBD1	TRBV7-2	TRBJ2-7	-	CASRFGQGRHEQYF	TGTGCCAGCAGGTTCGGACAGGGACGTCACGAGCAGTACTTC
TRBD1	TRBV9	TRBJ1-6	-	CASSAGTGGDNSPLHF	TGTGCCAGCAGCGCAGGGACAGGGGGTGATAATTCACCCCTCCACTTT
-	TRBV4-3	TRBJ1-2	-	CASSQDTGVGGYTF	TGCGCCAGCAGCCAAGATACGGGGGTGGGTGGCTACACCTTC
TRBD2	TRBV5-6	TRBJ2-7	-	CASSLSIRGGEQYF	TGTGCCAGCAGCTTGAGTATACGGGGGGGGGAGCAGTACTTC
-	TRBV5-4	TRBJ1-2	-	CASSLLGLGATYGYTF	TGTGCCAGCAGCTTGTTAGGTTTGGGGGCGACCTATGGCTACACCTTC
-	TRBV20-1	TRBJ2-5	-	CSATTGSAQYF	TGCAGTGCAACGACTGGGTCGGCCCAGTACTTC
-	TRBV4-1	TRBJ2-2	-	CASSPLRVQGGRWFGELFF	TGCGCCAGCAGCCCGCTTCGGGTCCAGGGGGGCCGTTGGTTCGGGGAGCTGTTTTTT
-	TRBV5-4	TRBJ1-2	-	CASSLRGAYLPYGYTF	TGTGCCAGCAGCTTGCGGGGGGCATACCTCCCCTATGGCTACACCTTC
-	TRBV25-1	TRBJ2-7	-	CASSKYTGHEQYF	TGTGCCAGCAGTAAGTATACAGGGCACGAGCAGTACTTC
TRBD2	TRBV11-1	TRBJ2-1	-	CASSITRRLAGFGNEQFF	TGTGCCAGCAGCATAACCAGGAGACTAGCGGGGTTTGGGAATGAGCAGTTCTTC
TRBD1	TRBV5-4	TRBJ1-3	once	CASSFRGQGLVDTIYF	TGTGCCAGCAGCTTCCGGGGACAGGGGCTGGTGGACACCATATATTTT
-	TRBV28	TRBJ1-2	-	CASSLDISALGPYGYTF	TGTGCCAGCAGCTTGGACATATCTGCGTTAGGCCCCTATGGCTACACCTTC
TRBD1	TRBV29-1	TRBJ1-4	-	CSVDGGQGDEKLFF	TGCAGCGTTGATGGGGGACAGGGAGACGAAAAACTGTTTTTT
-	TRBV4-1	TRBJ1-5	-	CASSPRDTDQPQHF	TGCGCCAGCAGCCCCCGGGACACCGATCAGCCCCAGCATTTT
-	TRBV19	TRBJ1-5	few	CASSIGAGYSNQPQHF	TGTGCCAGTAGTATTGGGGCAGGTTATAGCAATCAGCCCCAGCATTTT
-	TRBV5-1	TRBJ1-4	-	CASSFKQAPTNEKLFF	TGCGCCAGCAGCTTTAAACAGGCCCCAACTAATGAAAAACTGTTTTTT
-	TRBV7-9	TRBJ1-2	-	CASSSPTGVYGYTF	TGTGCCAGCAGCTCCCCGACGGGGGTCTATGGCTACACCTTC
-	TRBV16	TRBJ2-4	-	CASSQTDLAKNIQYF	TGTGCCAGCAGCCAAACAGATTTAGCCAAAAACATTCAGTACTTC
-	TRBV14	TRBJ1-1	-	CASSRLNTEAFF	TGTGCCAGCAGCCGGCTGAACACTGAAGCTTTCTTT
-	TRBV4-1	TRBJ1-5	-	CASSQDRGAGAGQPQHF	TGCGCCAGCAGCCAAGATCGGGGGGCGGGGGCAGGTCAGCCCCAGCATTTT
TRBD1	TRBV5-4	TRBJ1-3	-	CASSLTRGQGENTIYF	TGTGCCAGCAGCTTGACGCGGGGACAGGGTGAAAACACCATATATTTT
TRBD1	TRBV4-1	TRBJ1-4	few	CASSQAGTEEREKLFF	TGCGCCAGCAGCCAGGCCGGGACAGAGGAGAGGGAAAAACTGTTTTTT
TRBD1	TRBV5-8	TRBJ1-1	-	CASTGGENTEAFF	TGTGCCAGTACAGGGGGGGAGAACACTGAAGCTTTCTTT
-	TRBV6-5	TRBJ1-5	-	CAIRAVSNQPQHF	TGTGCCATCCGTGCAGTGTCCAATCAGCCCCAGCATTTT
TRBD2	TRBV7-2	TRBJ2-5	-	CASSPDLPAGVRETQYF	TGTGCCAGCAGCCCCGACCTACCAGCGGGAGTGAGAGAGACCCAGTACTTC
-	TRBV5-6	TRBJ1-2	-	CASSSPRVSYDYGYTF	TGTGCCAGCAGCTCGCCCAGGGTGAGCTATGACTATGGCTACACCTTC
-	TRBV9	TRBJ2-5	-	CASSVGRGKALQETQYF	TGTGCCAGCAGCGTAGGAAGGGGGAAGGCGCTCCAAGAGACCCAGTACTTC
TRBD1	TRBV4-1	TRBJ1-2	-	CASSQDHSNKGQGLNYGYTF	TGCGCCAGCAGCCAAGATCACAGTAATAAGGGACAGGGGTTAAACTATGGCTACACCTTC